The 13 T cell receptor beta chains given below trace back to one sample, sequenced in a study of blood T cell repertoires in COVID-19. Measured with immunoSEQ multiplex PCR; TCRdb has only the in-frame clones, and not every one. The profile shows roughly 150,000 clones, more than 65% of them singletons. Sequencing input: peripheral blood. The origin of the receptors is a woman aged 50 to 65 in a cohort sampled during active or convalescent COVID-19.

The chain has TRBV5-4 and TRBJ1-6; perhaps TRBD1 as D (6 bases). CDR1 is SGHNT, CDR2 YYREEE, per germline (reference sequence). Trimming took off 0 bases at V and 4 bases at J, with 8 bases between the two ends. The CDR3 consists of 15 residues. CDR3 DNA sequence: TGTGCCAGCAGCTTGGGGACAGAGTATAATTCACCCCTCCACTTT. It specifies CASSLGTEYNSPLHF.

The rearrangement uses TRBV12-3 or TRBV12-4 and TRBJ1-1; no clear D gene. There are 12 residues in the CDR3. Trimming left V 6 bases short and J 3 bases short, with 8 bases between. The CDR3 here is CASRERDTEAFF. Written as DNA, the CDR3 is TGTGCCAGCAGGGAGAGAGACACTGAAGCTTTCTTT.

The CDR3 region has the DNA TGTGCCAGCAGCTTAGCGCTGCAGACAGATACGCAGTATTTT. Its protein is CASSLALQTDTQYF. This sequence joins TRBV7-9 and TRBJ2-3; D uncertain. Trimming removed 0 bases at V and 3 bases at J, with 7 bases between. The germline V gene encodes CDR1 SEHNR and CDR2 FQNEAQ (reference sequence). The CDR3 runs to 14 residues. The full variable domain, completed using reference TRBV7-9 and TRBJ2-3, is DTGVSQNPRHKITKRGQNVTFRCDPISEHNRLYWYRQTLGQGPEFLTYFQNEAQLEKSRLLSDRFSAERPKGSFSTLEIQRTEQGDSAMYLCASSLALQTDTQYFGPGTRLTVL.

This clone appeared a single time. This rearrangement joins TRBV3-1 (or the pseudogene TRBV3-2) to TRBJ2-3; D ambiguous. The ends were cut back, 0 bases at V and 0 bases at J, with 13 bases in the middle. The CDR3 runs to 17 residues. Germline loops: CDR1 LGHDT, CDR2 YNNKEL (reference sequence). The DNA for the CDR3 is TGTGCCAGCAGCCAAGAATTGGCAACTACTAGCACAGATACGCAGTATTTT. This gives the protein CASSQELATTSTDTQYF.

In this sample, this clone turned up once. V is TRBV19 and J is TRBJ2-5; D is uncertain. CDR3 length equals 13 residues. The germline V gene has CDR1 LNHDA and CDR2 SQIVND (reference sequence). V lost 4 bases and J 2 bases, leaving 8 bases between the germline ends. The CDR3 here is CASSKRLQETQYF. The CDR3 DNA reads TGTGCCAGTAGTAAGCGACTGCAAGAGACCCAGTACTTC.

The chain recombines TRBV5-4 with TRBJ1-1, with TRBD1 as a possible D gene (5 bases). This CDR3 has 11 residues. Germline-derived CDR1 and CDR2 are SGHNT and YYREEE (reference sequence). Trimming cost V 5 bases and J 7 bases, with 9 bases left between them. This chain's CDR3 is CASSRRDEAFF. DNA of the CDR3: TGTGCCAGCAGTCGCAGGGATGAAGCTTTCTTT.

This clone was seen just once. The rearrangement joins TRBV5-6 to TRBJ2-7; 7 bases match TRBD1. The CDR3 sequence is 15 residues long. Germline values: CDR1 SGHDT, CDR2 YYEEEE. V trimming: 4 bases; J trimming: 3 bases; junction bases outside the gene matches: 10. DNA for the CDR3: TGTGCCAGCAGCGCCAGGACAGGTCAAGTCTACGAGCAGTACTTC. Translation gives CASSARTGQVYEQYF.

This chain links TRBV4-3 with TRBJ2-1; 9 bases agree with TRBD1. CDR3 length: 17 residues. Germline CDR1 reads LGHNA; CDR2 reads YSLEER. Trimming at V came to 0 bases and at J to 2 bases, leaving 5 bases not matched to a gene. The CDR3 DNA reads TGCGCCAGCAGCCAAGATCAGACAGGGGGTACCTACAATGAGCAGTTCTTC. Residues: CASSQDQTGGTYNEQFF.

The genes are TRBV4-1 and TRBJ1-1; D is uncertain. V gave up 3 bases and J gave up 1 base, with 6 bases separating them. Looked up from germline, CDR1 is MGHRA and CDR2 is YSYEKL. The CDR3 is 13 residues long. CDR3 loop: CASSQRENTEAFF. The CDR3 nucleotides read TGCGCCAGCAGCCAGCGGGAGAACACTGAAGCTTTCTTT.

This clone was detected a few times. The genes are TRBV25-1 and TRBJ1-1; D possibly corresponds to TRBD1 (5 bases). The CDR3 contains 13 residues. Per germline, CDR1 MGHDK and CDR2 SYGVNS. Deletions cut 0 bases from V and 6 bases from J, with 8 bases between. CDR3 DNA: TGTGCCAGCAGTGAATACAGGGAGGCTGAAGCTTTCTTT. Amino acids: CASSEYREAEAFF.

V usage is TRBV19 and J usage is TRBJ1-5; no firm D call. Trimming left V 4 bases short and J 5 bases short, with 9 bases between. In germline, CDR1 is LNHDA, CDR2 SQIVND (reference sequence). CDR3 length equals 13 residues. The CDR3 DNA is TGTGCCAGTAGTACCCAACTGGATCAGCCCCAGCATTTT. Its protein is CASSTQLDQPQHF.

The chain is built from TRBV19 and TRBJ1-2; D is ambiguous. The germline V gene encodes CDR1 LNHDA and CDR2 SQIVND (reference sequence). Trimming left V 0 bases short and J 7 bases short, with 9 bases between. The CDR3 extends over 13 amino acids. The CDR3 bases are TGTGCCAGTAGTATAGACCGAGCGGGTGGCTACACCTTC. It yields the protein CASSIDRAGGYTF.

V is TRBV5-4 and J is TRBJ1-5; D gene uncertain. Germline V gives CDR1 SGHNT, CDR2 YYREEE (reference sequence). V lost 1 base and J 7 bases, leaving 9 bases between the germline ends. This CDR3 is 13 amino acids long. The DNA of the CDR3 is TGTGCCAGCAGCTTGACCCCGGTACAGCCCCAGCATTTT. The encoded protein is CASSLTPVQPQHF.